This TCR beta chain was retrieved from a study of glioma-infiltrating T cells. The sample holds many counts of this clonotype. The iRepertoire nested amplicon-rescue multiplex PCR amplified TCR alpha and beta CDR3s from RNA. TCRdb independently ran MiXCR on the multiplex PCR reads; one entry per CDR3 protein. The data show 150,000 to 200,000 distinct CDR3 sequences, with more than 30% seen just once and 20% held by the top ten. Germline CDR1 is MGHDK and CDR2 is SYGVNS. Trimming took 6 bases from V and 4 from J; bases not matched to a gene: 9. This CDR3 comprises 16 residues. The sample comprised glioma tissue, nonneoplastic brain tissue, or PBMCs (not recorded which). This chain joins TRBV25-1 and TRBJ2-1; 10 bases agree with TRBD2. This clonotype originated in a human donor with low-grade glioma or glioblastoma, undergoing nonglioma brain surgery, or in good health (not recorded which). CDR3 region: CASSTSGKIGYNEQFF. CDR3 DNA: TGTGCCAGCAGCACTAGCGGGAAGATAGGATACAATGAGCAGTTCTTC.